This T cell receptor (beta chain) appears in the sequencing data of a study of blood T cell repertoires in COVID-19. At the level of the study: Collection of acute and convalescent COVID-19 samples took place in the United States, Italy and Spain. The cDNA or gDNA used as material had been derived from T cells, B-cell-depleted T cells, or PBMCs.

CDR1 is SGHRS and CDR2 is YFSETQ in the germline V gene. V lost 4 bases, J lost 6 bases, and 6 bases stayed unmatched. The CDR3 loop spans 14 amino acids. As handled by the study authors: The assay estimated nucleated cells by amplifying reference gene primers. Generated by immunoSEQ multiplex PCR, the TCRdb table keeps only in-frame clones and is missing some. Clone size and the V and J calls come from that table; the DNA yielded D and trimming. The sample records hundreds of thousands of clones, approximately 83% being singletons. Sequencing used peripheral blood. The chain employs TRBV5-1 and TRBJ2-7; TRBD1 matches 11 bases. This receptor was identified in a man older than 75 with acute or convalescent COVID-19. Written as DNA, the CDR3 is TGCGCCAGCAGCCCCCCCGGGACAGGGGGCGAGCAGTACTTC. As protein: CASSPPGTGGEQYF.